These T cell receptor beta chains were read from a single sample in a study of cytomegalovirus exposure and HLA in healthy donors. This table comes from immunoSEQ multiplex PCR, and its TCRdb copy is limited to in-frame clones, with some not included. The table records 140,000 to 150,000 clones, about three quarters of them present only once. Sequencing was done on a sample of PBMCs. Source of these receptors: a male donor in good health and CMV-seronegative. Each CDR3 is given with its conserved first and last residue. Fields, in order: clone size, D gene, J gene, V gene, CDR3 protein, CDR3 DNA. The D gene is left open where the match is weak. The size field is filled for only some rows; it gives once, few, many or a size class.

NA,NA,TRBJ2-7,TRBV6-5,CASRLNSYEQYF,TGTGCCAGCAGATTAAACTCCTACGAGCAGTACTTC
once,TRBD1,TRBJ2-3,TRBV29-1,CSVRTGSSDTQYF,TGCAGCGTCCGGACAGGGAGTTCAGATACGCAGTATTTT
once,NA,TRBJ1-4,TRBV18,CASSPSSGNEKLFF,TGTGCCAGCTCACCGTCCTCCGGTAATGAAAAACTGTTTTTT
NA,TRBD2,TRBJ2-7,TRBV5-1,CASSPSPGLAGEYF,TGCGCCAGCAGCCCGAGCCCGGGACTAGCGGGAGAGTACTTC
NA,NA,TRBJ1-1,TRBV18,CASSRGEGEGNTEAFF,TGTGCCAGCTCACGGGGAGAAGGCGAGGGAAACACTGAAGCTTTCTTT
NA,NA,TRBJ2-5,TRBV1,CTSSQPDRGQETQYF,TGCACCAGCAGCCAACCTGACAGGGGACAAGAGACCCAGTACTTC
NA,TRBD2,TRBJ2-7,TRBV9,CASSPTLTSGVPYEQYF,TGTGCCAGCAGCCCCACCCTGACTAGCGGGGTTCCCTACGAGCAGTACTTC
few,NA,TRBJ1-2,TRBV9,CASSVGGPAQHGYTF,TGTGCCAGCAGCGTAGGCGGGCCCGCCCAGCATGGCTACACCTTC
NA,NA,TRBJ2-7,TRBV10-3,CAISGLQGHANEQYF,TGTGCCATCAGTGGACTACAGGGTCATGCGAACGAGCAGTACTTC
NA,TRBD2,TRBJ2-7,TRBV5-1,CASSALPLTSGSAYEQYF,TGCGCCAGCAGCGCGCTACCCCTTACTAGCGGGTCGGCCTACGAGCAGTACTTC
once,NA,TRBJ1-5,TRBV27,CASSFQGGEGQPQHF,TGTGCCAGCAGTTTTCAAGGGGGTGAGGGTCAGCCCCAGCATTTT
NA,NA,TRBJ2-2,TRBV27,CASSLIGPTRTAANTGELFF,TGTGCCAGCAGTTTAATCGGCCCGACAAGGACAGCCGCGAACACCGGGGAGCTGTTTTTT
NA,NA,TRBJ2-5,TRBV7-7,CASSSQGLGETQYF,TGTGCTAGCAGCTCGCAGGGATTGGGGGAGACCCAGTACTTC
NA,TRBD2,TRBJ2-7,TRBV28,CASRILAGVSYEQYF,TGTGCCAGCAGAATTCTAGCGGGAGTCTCCTACGAGCAGTACTTC
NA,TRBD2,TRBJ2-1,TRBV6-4,CASSDVGLASYNEQFF,TGTGCCAGCAGTGACGTGGGACTAGCTTCCTACAATGAGCAGTTCTTC
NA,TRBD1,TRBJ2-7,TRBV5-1,CASSSTTGNYEQYF,TGCGCCAGCAGCTCTACGACAGGGAACTACGAGCAGTACTTC
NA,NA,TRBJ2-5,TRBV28,CASSFSQGRRKTQYF,TGTGCCAGCAGTTTTTCACAGGGCCGGAGAAAGACCCAGTACTTC
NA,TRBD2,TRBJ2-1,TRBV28,CASRLGGNNEQFF,TGTGCCAGCAGACTCGGGGGGAACAATGAGCAGTTCTTC
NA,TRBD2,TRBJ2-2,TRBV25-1,CASSVAGGGAGELFF,TGTGCCAGCAGTGTAGCGGGAGGAGGGGCCGGGGAGCTGTTTTTT
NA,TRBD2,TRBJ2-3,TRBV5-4,CASSLLLAGDTQYF,TGTGCCAGCAGCTTGCTTCTAGCGGGGGATACGCAGTATTTT
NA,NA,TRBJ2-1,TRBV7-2,CASSSRQAYNEQFF,TGTGCCAGCAGCTCCCGACAGGCCTACAATGAGCAGTTCTTC
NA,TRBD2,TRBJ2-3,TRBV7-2,CASSPHLAGASTDTQYF,TGTGCCAGCAGCCCCCACCTAGCGGGAGCTAGCACAGATACGCAGTATTTT
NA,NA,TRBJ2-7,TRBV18,CASSLQYEQYF,TGTGCCAGCTCACTACAGTATGAGCAGTACTTC
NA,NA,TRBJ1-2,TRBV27,CASSLAGSLGGYTF,TGTGCCAGCAGTTTAGCCGGGTCTCTGGGTGGCTACACCTTC
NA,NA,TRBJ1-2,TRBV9,CASSVGPGRMTEGYGYTF,TGTGCCAGCAGCGTAGGTCCAGGGAGAATGACGGAGGGCTATGGCTACACCTTC
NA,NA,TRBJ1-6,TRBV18,CASSYTGQSDNSPLHF,TGTGCCAGCTCCTACACCGGACAAAGCGACAATTCACCCCTCCACTTT
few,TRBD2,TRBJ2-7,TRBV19,CASSRTSGVSYEQYF,TGTGCCAGTAGTAGGACTAGCGGGGTCTCCTACGAGCAGTACTTC
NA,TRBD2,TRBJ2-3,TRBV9,CASSVGGGGATDTQYF,TGTGCCAGCAGCGTAGGAGGCGGGGGGGCCACAGATACGCAGTATTTT
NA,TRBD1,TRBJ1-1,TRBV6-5,CASSRDRVNTEAFF,TGTGCCAGCAGTCGGGACAGGGTTAACACTGAAGCTTTCTTT
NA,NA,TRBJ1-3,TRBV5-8,CASSFSAGLGNTIYF,TGTGCCAGCAGCTTTTCCGCAGGGCTCGGAAACACCATATATTTT
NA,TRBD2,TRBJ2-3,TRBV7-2,CASSLVSPRAGADTQYF,TGTGCCAGCAGCTTAGTTTCCCCACGGGCGGGGGCAGATACGCAGTATTTT
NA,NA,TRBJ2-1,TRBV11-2,CASSLEQGDNEQFF,TGTGCCAGCAGCTTAGAACAGGGAGACAATGAGCAGTTCTTC
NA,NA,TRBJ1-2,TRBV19,CASSIAMTGVTGYGYTF,TGTGCCAGTAGTATAGCCATGACAGGCGTGACGGGCTATGGCTACACCTTC
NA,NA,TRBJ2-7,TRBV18,CASSPRDTYEQYF,TGTGCCAGCTCACCCCGGGACACCTACGAGCAGTACTTC
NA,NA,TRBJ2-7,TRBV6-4,CASSDYGGKDSLEQYF,TGTGCCAGCAGTGACTACGGGGGAAAAGATTCGCTCGAGCAGTACTTC
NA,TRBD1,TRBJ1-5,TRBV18,CASSPPGQSNQPQHF,TGTGCCAGCTCACCCCCGGGACAGAGCAATCAGCCCCAGCATTTT
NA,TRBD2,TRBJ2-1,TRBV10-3,CAISRPSGRAGEQFF,TGTGCCATCAGCCGCCCTAGCGGGAGGGCCGGTGAGCAGTTCTTC
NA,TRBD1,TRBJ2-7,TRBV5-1,CASSSGTDRQQYF,TGCGCCAGCAGTTCTGGGACAGACCGTCAGCAGTACTTC
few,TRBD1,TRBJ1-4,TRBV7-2,CASSQRDRGNEKLFF,TGTGCCAGCAGCCAAAGGGACAGGGGTAATGAAAAACTGTTTTTT
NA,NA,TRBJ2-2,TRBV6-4,CASSDRESNTGELFF,TGTGCCAGCAGCGACCGGGAGTCGAACACCGGGGAGCTGTTTTTT
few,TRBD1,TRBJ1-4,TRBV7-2,CASSLVGQGATNEKLFF,TGTGCCAGCAGCTTAGTGGGACAGGGGGCAACTAATGAAAAACTGTTTTTT
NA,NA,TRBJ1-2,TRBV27,CASSPRDTSYYGYTF,TGTGCCAGCAGTCCCAGGGACACCTCTTACTATGGCTACACCTTC
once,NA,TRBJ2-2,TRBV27,CASSPFLPGTGELFF,TGTGCCAGCAGTCCCTTCTTGCCGGGCACCGGGGAGCTGTTTTTT
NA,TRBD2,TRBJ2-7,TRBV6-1,CASSEYGGAAYEQYF,TGTGCCAGCAGTGAGTACGGGGGGGCCGCCTACGAGCAGTACTTC
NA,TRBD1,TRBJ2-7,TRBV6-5,CASSKTGAGYEQYF,TGTGCCAGCAGTAAGACAGGGGCGGGCTACGAGCAGTACTTC
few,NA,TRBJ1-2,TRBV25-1,CASSERRGPDYGYTF,TGTGCCAGCAGTGAAAGGCGGGGGCCTGACTATGGCTACACCTTC
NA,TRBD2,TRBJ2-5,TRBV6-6,CASILAPSGGQETQYF,TGTGCCAGCATACTGGCCCCTAGCGGGGGCCAAGAGACCCAGTACTTC
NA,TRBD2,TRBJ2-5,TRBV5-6,CASSFLAGGGWETQYF,TGTGCCAGCAGCTTCCTCGCGGGAGGCGGTTGGGAGACCCAGTACTTC
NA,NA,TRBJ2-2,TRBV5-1,CASRDSSTGELFF,TGCGCCAGCCGGGACTCTAGCACCGGGGAGCTGTTTTTT
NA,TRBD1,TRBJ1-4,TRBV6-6,CASRPGQGQEKLFF,TGTGCCAGCAGGCCCGGACAGGGGCAGGAAAAACTGTTTTTT
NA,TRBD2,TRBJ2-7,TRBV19,CASSMQAGGRPDEQYF,TGTGCCAGTAGTATGCAAGCGGGGGGCCGTCCGGACGAGCAGTACTTC
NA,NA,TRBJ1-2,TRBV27,CASSLGHPSLNYGYTF,TGTGCCAGCAGCCTCGGACATCCATCCCTTAACTATGGCTACACCTTC
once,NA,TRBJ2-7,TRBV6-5,CASSYLSGPGVYEQYF,TGTGCCAGCAGTTACTTATCCGGACCGGGGGTCTACGAGCAGTACTTC
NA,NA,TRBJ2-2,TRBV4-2,CASSQDGGELFF,TGTGCCAGCAGCCAAGACGGGGGGGAGCTGTTTTTT